The table lists the clone carrying this T cell receptor (beta chain) with many counts. PBMCs were collected from an approximately 10 ml volume of fresh peripheral blood. The record originates from a study of T cells in Graves' hyperthyroidism and ophthalmopathy. There were TCR beta CDR3 regions amplified from RNA transcripts. The study used the HTBI primer set for a first-round RT-PCR of the TCR CDR3. TCRdb re-called the multiplex PCR reads with MiXCR, one entry per CDR3 protein. This repertoire shows hundreds of thousands of distinct CDR3 sequences, roughly 14% found once; its top ten account for about an eighth. The CDR3 has 15 residues. Germline-derived CDR1 and CDR2 are SQVTM and ANQGSEA. The V end was cut by 4 bases, the J end by 4 bases, with 19 bases between.

The chain is built from TRBV29-1 and TRBJ1-1, with D possibly TRBD1 on 5 matching bases. This TCR derives from a woman between 45 and 60 years old with Graves' ophthalmopathy. Sequenced: blood. The CDR3 region has the DNA TGCAGCGTTGTTTATTCTTCCGGTAGGGGCACTGAAGCTTTCTTT. Its protein product is CSVVYSSGRGTEAFF.